This entry lists 17 T cell receptor beta chains sequenced from one sample in a study of regulatory T cells in long-lasting Graves disease. Arm-PCR of CDR3 regions and iRepertoire HTBI primers were used to build TCR beta libraries. One entry per CDR3 protein results from TCRdb running MiXCR on the multiplex PCR reads. The data hold some 250,000 distinct CDR3 sequences, with approximately 16% observed a single time. Indicated time point: newly diagnosed GD, antithyroid drugs for less than 3 months. Generation of the TCR library employed RNA extracted from PBMCs. Source: peripheral blood mononuclear cells (PBMCs), taken at new diagnosis, from a patient treated with antithyroid drugs. The source of these receptors is a female donor with Graves disease.

A remark on this clonotype: At one of its ends the junction is not consistent with the germline gene, which may arise from a read error. The chain uses TRBV19 and TRBJ2-2; either TRBD1 or TRBD2 may fit D (5 bases each). Germline V gene data show CDR1 as LNHDA and CDR2 as SQIVND (reference sequence). The CDR3 runs 16 residues. The CDR3 is CASRTERGQGTGDLFF. CDR3 nucleotide sequence: TGTGCCAGTAGAACCGAAAGGGGCCAGGGCACCGGGGATCTGTTTTTT.

This clonotype was detected only a few times. The chain joins TRBV6-2 or TRBV6-3 to TRBJ2-7; D unresolved. CDR3 length: 11 amino acids. The germline V and J ends were trimmed by 6 bases and 6 bases, with 9 bases remaining between them. Germline V CDR1 and CDR2: MNHEY, SVGEGT. For the CDR3, the DNA is TGTGCCAGCAGGAGCCGCCCCGAGCAGTACTTC. As protein: CASRSRPEQYF.

There are many counts of this clonotype. For the CDR3, the DNA is TGTGCCAGCAGCTTAGCGCGGGTAGGTAGCGGGAGCGAGCAGTACTTC. Its translation is CASSLARVGSGSEQYF. The chain employs TRBV7-2 and TRBJ2-7, with 9 positions matching TRBD2. Germline values: CDR1 SGHTA, CDR2 FQGNSA. The CDR3 spans 16 residues. Trimming cost V 0 bases and J 6 bases; bases outside gene matches: 9.

This clonotype came up many times. V usage is TRBV6-1 and J usage is TRBJ1-4, with D unresolved. Trimming left V 6 bases short and J 5 bases short, with 10 bases between. Germline values: CDR1 MNHNS, CDR2 SASEGT. The CDR3 spans 13 residues. The DNA for the CDR3 is TGTGCCAGCAGAGGACGGTGGAATGAAAAACTGTTTTTT. This gives the protein CASRGRWNEKLFF.

As concerns this clonotype: A much larger clone lies a single base off, so this may be a read error. V gene TRBV6-5 combines with J gene TRBJ1-2, with a tentative D call TRBD1 (6 bases). Germline loops: CDR1 MNHEY, CDR2 SVGAGI. This CDR3 contains 14 residues. For the CDR3, the DNA is TGTGCCAGCAGTAACTCAGGACAGTACTATGGCTACACCTTC. Translation gives CASSNSGQYYGYTF.

This clonotype has more than one count but fewer than ten. The chain recombines TRBV6-5 with TRBJ2-1, with unresolved D. Deletions cut 2 bases from V and 9 bases from J, with 8 bases between. CDR3 length equals 12 residues. The germline V gene encodes CDR1 MNHEY and CDR2 SVGAGI. The CDR3 region has the DNA TGTGCCAGCAGTTACCCGGCCCTTGAGCAGTTCTTC. This sequence encodes CASSYPALEQFF.

This clonotype has at least ten counts. This chain uses TRBV28 with TRBJ2-3; the match to TRBD2 covers 7 bases. J gave up 11 bases and V 4 bases, and 15 bases lay outside the gene matches. CDR1 MDHEN and CDR2 SYDVKM come from the germline V gene. The CDR3 has 15 residues. CDR3 DNA sequence: TGTGCCAGCAGTTCTGCGGGAGTCCGGGCGGGATGGCAGTATTTT. It specifies CASSSAGVRAGWQYF. The complete variable domain, with remaining parts taken from reference TRBV28 and TRBJ2-3, reads DVKVTQSSRYLVKRTGEKVFLECVQDMDHENMFWYRQDPGLGLRLIYFSYDVKMKEKGDIPEGYSVSREKKERFSLILESASTNQTSMYLCASSSAGVRAGWQYFGPGTRLTVL.

The sample holds a few counts of this clonotype. The rearrangement links TRBV4-1 to TRBJ2-3; D is unresolved. The V gene's germline CDR1 is MGHRA and CDR2 YSYEKL. This CDR3 region has 14 residues. V was clipped by 1 base and J by 6 bases, with 11 bases between them. CDR3 nucleotide sequence: TGCGCCAGCAGCCAAGTGCCCGAATTGGATACGCAGTATTTT. Translating gives CASSQVPELDTQYF.

In this sample, this clonotype turned up a few times. The V and J genes are TRBV20-1 and TRBJ1-4, with D unclear. The CDR3 length is 13 residues. Trimming removed 6 bases from V and 6 bases from J, with 14 bases in between. Germline V gene sequence: CDR1 DFQATT, CDR2 SNEGSKA (reference sequence). CDR3 in DNA: TGCAGTGCGACCGGGCAGTTAGATGAAAAACTGTTTTTT. This sequence encodes CSATGQLDEKLFF.

This clonotype appeared many times. Here the CDR3 reads CASSRGRVQETQYF. CDR3 DNA: TGTGCCAGCAGTCGCGGGAGGGTCCAAGAGACCCAGTACTTC. The rearrangement joins TRBV6-1 to TRBJ2-5; the match to TRBD2 covers 9 bases. This CDR3 has 14 amino acids. Germline V gives CDR1 MNHNS, CDR2 SASEGT. Trimming removed 5 bases from V and 1 base from J; junction bases left unmatched: 2.

This clonotype was recorded many times. This chain uses TRBV2 with TRBJ2-2, with TRBD1 identical over 9 bases. Trimming at V came to 5 bases and at J to 4 bases, leaving 14 bases not matched to a gene. In germline, CDR1 is SNHLY, CDR2 FYNNEI. The CDR3 loop spans 18 amino acids. In nucleotides, the CDR3 is TGTGCCAGCAGTCTCGGGACACCCGGGACAGGGTTCACCGGGGAGCTGTTTTTT. Its protein product is CASSLGTPGTGFTGELFF.

This clonotype was counted between two and nine times. The chain recombines TRBV19 with TRBJ1-1, with D tentatively TRBD1 (6 bases). CDR3 size: 14 residues. Germline CDR1 and CDR2: LNHDA and SQIVND (reference sequence). Trimming cost V 6 bases and J 3 bases, with 14 bases left between them. CDR3 DNA: TGTGCCAGTAGATCCAACAGGGCCCACACTGAAGCTTTCTTT. Protein: CASRSNRAHTEAFF.

This clonotype has a count of ten or more. V usage is TRBV7-2 and J usage is TRBJ2-1, with TRBD2 matching over 10 bases. The germline V gene encodes CDR1 SGHTA and CDR2 FQGNSA. Germline trimming cut 1 base from V and 4 bases from J; bases unmatched to any gene: 4. The CDR3 totals 16 residues. Here the CDR3 DNA reads TGTGCCAGCAGCTTAGGAGGAGCGGGAGGGTACAATGAGCAGTTCTTC. Its protein is CASSLGGAGGYNEQFF.

This clonotype was counted ten times or more. The V and J genes are TRBV2 and TRBJ1-2; D gene ambiguous. The CDR3 is 18 amino acids. V was trimmed by 0 bases and J by 7 bases, leaving 24 bases between them. Germline V lookup: CDR1 SNHLY, CDR2 FYNNEI. In DNA form, the CDR3 reads TGTGCCAGCAGTGAAGCGAGGGTAGTGGGAGGCCGGAGTGCTGGCTACACCTTC. Encoded protein: CASSEARVVGGRSAGYTF.

This clonotype was recorded many times. The chain carries TRBV10-3 and TRBJ1-4; D call uncertain. The CDR3 contains 14 residues. Trimming cost V 2 bases and J 2 bases, with 6 bases left between them. CDR1 and CDR2 (germline): ENHRY, SYGVKD. The CDR3 region has the DNA TGTGCCATCAGTGAGGGACCGACTAATGAAAAACTGTTTTTT. This encodes CAISEGPTNEKLFF.

This chain joins TRBV12-3 or TRBV12-4 and TRBJ2-2; 14 nucleotides match TRBD2. The trim removed 0 bases at V and 4 bases at J, leaving 10 bases unmatched. The CDR3 totals 20 residues. CDR3 protein: CASSLALRLAGGRGTGELFF. CDR3 DNA sequence: TGTGCCAGCAGTTTAGCGCTGCGACTAGCGGGGGGGCGGGGCACCGGGGAGCTGTTTTTT.

The genes are TRBV2 and TRBJ2-1, with 8 positions matching TRBD2. Trimming at V came to 6 bases and at J to 3 bases, leaving 10 bases not matched to a gene. The CDR3 consists of 16 residues. CDR1 is SNHLY and CDR2 is FYNNEI in the germline V gene. CDR3 sequence reads: CASRGSSLAGYNEQFF. The CDR3 DNA follows: TGTGCCAGCAGGGGATCGTCGCTAGCGGGCTACAATGAGCAGTTCTTC. Together with reference TRBV2 and TRBJ2-1, the CDR3 gives the full variable domain: EPEVTQTPSHQVTQMGQEVILRCVPISNHLYFYWYRQILGQKVEFLVSFYNNEISEKSEIFDDQFSVERPDGSNFTLKIRSTKLEDSAMYFCASRGSSLAGYNEQFFGPGTRLTVL.